The sequence of this T cell receptor (beta chain) was determined in a study of blood T cell repertoires in COVID-19. Looking at the study overall: From the United States, Italy and Spain came samples of acute and convalescent COVID-19.

Authors' processing steps: Amplification with reference gene primers provided the estimates of nucleated cell counts. Some clones are missing from TCRdb's copy, which holds only in-frame ones; the method was immunoSEQ multiplex PCR. D and trimming were read from the DNA, whereas the V and J calls and clone size are those reported in that table. The sample shows around 130,000 clones, around four fifths of them seen only once. Trimming stripped 5 bases from V and 6 bases from J, with 7 bases between. This CDR3 comprises 12 residues. The germline CDR1 and CDR2 sequences are SEHNR and FQNEAQ (reference sequence).

The chain links TRBV7-9 to TRBJ1-4, with a tentative D call TRBD1 (6 bases). The sequencing sample was made of PBMCs or T cells enriched from blood (not recorded which). This TCR came from a man aged 25-40 years who had recovered from COVID-19. Here the CDR3 reads CASSNRDEKLFF. The CDR3 nucleotides read TGTGCCAGCAGCAACAGGGATGAAAAACTGTTTTTT.